This TCR beta chain was profiled in a study of early T cells in non-severe SARS-CoV-2 infection. At the level of the study: With bulk RNA from unsorted whole blood as input, sequencing yielded unpaired chains.

Study results and caveats: The study's VDJdb matching favored anti-spike CD8 responses and missed private and CD4 specificities.

The CDR3 totals 13 residues. CDR1 is SGHKS, CDR2 YYEKEE, per germline (reference sequence). Trimming cost V 5 bases and J 2 bases, with 11 bases left between them. This clonotype was counted a few times. Its target is not known. Unique molecular identifiers were added to individual cDNA molecules. A single record per CDR3 protein comes from TCRdb applying MiXCR to the 5' RACE reads. The data show roughly 90,000 distinct CDR3 sequences, more than 13% seen once. The specimen sequenced was whole blood. The chain uses TRBV5-5 and TRBJ2-7, with D perhaps TRBD2 (6 bases). The sequence derives from an adult who was a healthcare worker with PCR-confirmed SARS-CoV-2 infection or an uninfected control (not recorded which). The CDR3 DNA reads TGTGCCAGCAGTTCCGGGGGAACCTACGAGCAGTACTTC. Translation gives CASSSGGTYEQYF.